The 2 T cell receptor beta chains below come from one sample, sequenced in a study of blood T cells in healthy people across ages (dated by TCRdb to about 2015). Libraries were built with 5' RACE. The sequencer was an Illumina HiSeq 2500. The second PCR ran for roughly 7 to 11 cycles and used a J-beta primer mix along with a sample-barcoded 5' primer. Using fastp at Q25 and MiXCR, TCRdb reprocessed the public reads and kept productive beta chains. Entries are consolidated by CDR3 protein sequence, retaining the most common genes and DNA. A total of 600,000 or so distinct CDR3 sequences appear in this sample, around 20% of them only once. Under 4% of the sample is in the top ten clones. The sample was blood. The receptors stem from a man between 65 and 79 years old in good health.

The chain employs TRBV29-1 and TRBJ2-1; either TRBD1 or TRBD2 may supply D (5 bases each). Germline CDR1 and CDR2: SQVTM and ANQGSEA. Trimming left V 1 base short and J 3 bases short, with 10 bases between. The CDR3 has 14 residues. CDR3 amino acids: CSVEGDGRYNEQFF. DNA for the CDR3: TGCAGCGTTGAAGGGGACGGTCGCTACAATGAGCAGTTCTTC.

The chain links TRBV29-1 to TRBJ2-5; D not certain. V lost 5 bases to trimming and J lost 4 bases, with 14 bases between them. The CDR3 sequence is 13 residues long. Germline CDR1 SQVTM, CDR2 ANQGSEA. For the CDR3, the DNA is TGCAGCGTTCCCGCCCTAAAAGGAGAGACCCAGTACTTC. It is translated as CSVPALKGETQYF.